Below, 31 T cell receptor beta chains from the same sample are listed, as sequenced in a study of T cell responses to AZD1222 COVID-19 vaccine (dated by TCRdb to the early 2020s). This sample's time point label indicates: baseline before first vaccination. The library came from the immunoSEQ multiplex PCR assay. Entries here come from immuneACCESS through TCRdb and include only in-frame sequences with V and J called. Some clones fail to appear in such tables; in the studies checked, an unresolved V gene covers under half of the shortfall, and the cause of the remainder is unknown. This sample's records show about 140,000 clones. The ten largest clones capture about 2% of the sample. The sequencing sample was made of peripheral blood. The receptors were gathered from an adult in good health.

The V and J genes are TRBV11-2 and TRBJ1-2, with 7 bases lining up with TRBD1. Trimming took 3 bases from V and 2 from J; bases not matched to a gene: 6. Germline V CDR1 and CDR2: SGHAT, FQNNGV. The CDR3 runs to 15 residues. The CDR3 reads CASSLTTGSNYGYTF. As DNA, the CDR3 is TGTGCCAGCAGCTTGACGACAGGGTCCAACTATGGCTACACCTTC.

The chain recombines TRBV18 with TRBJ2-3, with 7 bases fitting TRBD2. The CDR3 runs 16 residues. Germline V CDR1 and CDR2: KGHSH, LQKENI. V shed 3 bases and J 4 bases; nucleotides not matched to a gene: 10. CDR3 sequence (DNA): TGTGCCAGCTCACCCGCATGGGGGGGAAGCGCAGATACGCAGTATTTT. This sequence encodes CASSPAWGGSADTQYF.

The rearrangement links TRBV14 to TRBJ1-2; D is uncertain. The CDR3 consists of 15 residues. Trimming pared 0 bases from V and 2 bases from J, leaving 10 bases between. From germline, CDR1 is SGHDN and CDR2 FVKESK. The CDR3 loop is CASSQDYHTNYGYTF. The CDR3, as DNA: TGTGCCAGCAGCCAAGATTACCACACAAACTATGGCTACACCTTC.

The CDR3 bases are TGCGCCAGCAGAGAGGGTGGGACCACAGATACGCAGTATTTT. It codes for CASREGGTTDTQYF. This chain uses TRBV5-1 with TRBJ2-3, with D possibly being TRBD1 or TRBD2 (5 bases each). Germline-derived CDR1 and CDR2 are SGHRS and YFSETQ. V was pared by 5 bases and J by 2 bases, with 12 bases between. This CDR3 has 14 residues.

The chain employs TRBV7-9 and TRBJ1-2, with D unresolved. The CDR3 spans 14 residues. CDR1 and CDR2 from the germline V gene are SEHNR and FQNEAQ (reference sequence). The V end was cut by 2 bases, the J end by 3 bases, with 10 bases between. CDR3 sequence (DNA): TGTGCCAGCAGCTTACTCTCAGACTACTATGGCTACACCTTC. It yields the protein CASSLLSDYYGYTF.

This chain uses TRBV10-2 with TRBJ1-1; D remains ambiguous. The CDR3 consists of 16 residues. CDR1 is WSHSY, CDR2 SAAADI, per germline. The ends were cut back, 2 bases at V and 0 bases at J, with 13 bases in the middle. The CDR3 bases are TGCGCCAGCAGTGAGGCCGCGGGCCTTCTGAACACTGAAGCTTTCTTT. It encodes CASSEAAGLLNTEAFF.

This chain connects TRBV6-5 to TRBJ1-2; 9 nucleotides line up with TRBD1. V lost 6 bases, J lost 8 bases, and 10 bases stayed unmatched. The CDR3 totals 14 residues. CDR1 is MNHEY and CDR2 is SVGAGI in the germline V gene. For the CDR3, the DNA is TGTGCCAGCAGGCAACGGGACAGGGTGGACGGCTACACCTTC. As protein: CASRQRDRVDGYTF.

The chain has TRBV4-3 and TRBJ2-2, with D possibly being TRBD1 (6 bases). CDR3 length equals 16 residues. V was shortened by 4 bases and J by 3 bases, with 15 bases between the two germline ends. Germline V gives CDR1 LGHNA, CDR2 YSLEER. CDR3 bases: TGCGCCAGCAGCCCGACAGGAATAATATACACCGGGGAGCTGTTTTTT. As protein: CASSPTGIIYTGELFF.

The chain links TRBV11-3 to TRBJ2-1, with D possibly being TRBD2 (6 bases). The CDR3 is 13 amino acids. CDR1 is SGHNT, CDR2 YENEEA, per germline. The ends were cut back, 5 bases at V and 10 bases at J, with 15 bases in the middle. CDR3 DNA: TGTGCCAGCAGCGGGGACTTCTCCGGAGAGCAGTTCTTC. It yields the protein CASSGDFSGEQFF. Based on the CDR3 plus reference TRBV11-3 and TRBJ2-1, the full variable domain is EAGVVQSPRYKIIEKKQPVAFWCNPISGHNTLYWYLQNLGQGPELLIRYENEEAVDDSQLPKDRFSAERLKGVDSTLKIQPAELGDSAVYLCASSGDFSGEQFFGPGTRLTVL.

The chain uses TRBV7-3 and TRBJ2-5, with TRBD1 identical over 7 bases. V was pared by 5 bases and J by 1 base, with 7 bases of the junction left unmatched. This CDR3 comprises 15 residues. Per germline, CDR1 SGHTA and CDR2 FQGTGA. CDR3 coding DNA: TGTGCCAGCAGCCCACAGTCAGGGGGCCAAGAGACCCAGTACTTC. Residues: CASSPQSGGQETQYF.

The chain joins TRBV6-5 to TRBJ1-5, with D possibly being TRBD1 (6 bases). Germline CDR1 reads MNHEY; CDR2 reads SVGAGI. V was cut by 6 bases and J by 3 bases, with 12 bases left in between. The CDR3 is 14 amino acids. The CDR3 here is CASRPTGSNQPQHF. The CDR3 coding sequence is TGTGCCAGCAGACCAACAGGGTCCAATCAGCCCCAGCATTTT.

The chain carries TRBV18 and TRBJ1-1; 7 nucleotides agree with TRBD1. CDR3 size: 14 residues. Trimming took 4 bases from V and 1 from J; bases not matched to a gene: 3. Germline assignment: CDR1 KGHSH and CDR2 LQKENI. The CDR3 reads CASSLSGGNTEAFF. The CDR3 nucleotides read TGTGCCAGCTCACTATCAGGGGGGAACACTGAAGCTTTCTTT.

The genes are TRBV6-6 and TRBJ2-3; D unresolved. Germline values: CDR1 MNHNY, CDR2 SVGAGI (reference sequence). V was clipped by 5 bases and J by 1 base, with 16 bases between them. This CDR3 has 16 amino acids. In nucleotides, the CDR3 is TGTGCCAGCAGTAAGATTCAGGTAACTGGCACAGATACGCAGTATTTT. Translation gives CASSKIQVTGTDTQYF.

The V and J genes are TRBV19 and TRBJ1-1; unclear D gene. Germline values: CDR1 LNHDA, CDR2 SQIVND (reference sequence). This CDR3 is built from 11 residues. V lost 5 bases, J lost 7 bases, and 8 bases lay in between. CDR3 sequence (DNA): TGTGCCAGTAGTTGGGGAGGTGAAGCTTTCTTT. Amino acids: CASSWGGEAFF.

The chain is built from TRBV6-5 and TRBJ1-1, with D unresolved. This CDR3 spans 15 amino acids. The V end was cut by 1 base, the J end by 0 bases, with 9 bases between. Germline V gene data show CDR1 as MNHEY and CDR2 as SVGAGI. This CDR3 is CASSYFGLMNTEAFF. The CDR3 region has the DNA TGTGCCAGCAGTTACTTCGGACTCATGAACACTGAAGCTTTCTTT.

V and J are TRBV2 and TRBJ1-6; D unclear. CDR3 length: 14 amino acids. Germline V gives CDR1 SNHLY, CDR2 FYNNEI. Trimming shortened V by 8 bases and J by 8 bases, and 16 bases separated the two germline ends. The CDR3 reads CASGVIHTDSPLHF. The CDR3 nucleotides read TGTGCCAGCGGCGTCATACACACCGATTCACCCCTCCACTTT.

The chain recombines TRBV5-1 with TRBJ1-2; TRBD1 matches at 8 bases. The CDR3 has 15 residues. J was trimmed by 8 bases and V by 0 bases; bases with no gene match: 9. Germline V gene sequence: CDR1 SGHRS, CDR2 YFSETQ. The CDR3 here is CASSLGTSGGRGYTF. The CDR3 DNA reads TGCGCCAGCAGCTTGGGGACCTCAGGGGGCCGGGGCTACACCTTC.

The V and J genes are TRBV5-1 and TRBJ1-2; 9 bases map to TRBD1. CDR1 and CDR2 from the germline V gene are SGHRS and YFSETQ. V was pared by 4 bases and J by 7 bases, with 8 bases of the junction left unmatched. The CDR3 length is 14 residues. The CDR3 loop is CASSPDWDRAGYTF. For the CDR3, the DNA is TGCGCCAGCAGCCCCGACTGGGACAGGGCTGGCTACACCTTC.

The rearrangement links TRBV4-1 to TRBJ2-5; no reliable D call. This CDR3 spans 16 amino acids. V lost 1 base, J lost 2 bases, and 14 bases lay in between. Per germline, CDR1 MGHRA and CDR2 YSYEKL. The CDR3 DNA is TGCGCCAGCAGCCAAGGACGTCCGTTAATACAAGAGACCCAGTACTTC. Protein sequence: CASSQGRPLIQETQYF.

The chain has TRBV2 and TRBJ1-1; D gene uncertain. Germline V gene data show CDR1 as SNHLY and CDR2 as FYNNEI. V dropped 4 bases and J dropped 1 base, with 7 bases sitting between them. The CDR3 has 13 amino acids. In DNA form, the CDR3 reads TGTGCCAGCAGTGCGCAAACGAACACTGAAGCTTTCTTT. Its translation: CASSAQTNTEAFF.

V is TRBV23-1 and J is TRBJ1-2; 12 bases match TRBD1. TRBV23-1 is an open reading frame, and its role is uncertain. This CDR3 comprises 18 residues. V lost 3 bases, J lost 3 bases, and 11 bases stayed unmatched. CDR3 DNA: TGCGCCAGCAGTCATAGTCGAGGGACAGGGGGCATGGACTATGGCTACACCTTC. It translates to CASSHSRGTGGMDYGYTF.

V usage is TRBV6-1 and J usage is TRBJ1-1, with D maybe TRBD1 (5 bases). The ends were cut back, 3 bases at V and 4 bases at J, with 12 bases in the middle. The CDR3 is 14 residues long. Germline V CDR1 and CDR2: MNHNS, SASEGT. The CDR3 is CASSEGGRSTEAFF. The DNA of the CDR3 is TGTGCCAGCAGTGAGGGGGGAAGGTCCACTGAAGCTTTCTTT.

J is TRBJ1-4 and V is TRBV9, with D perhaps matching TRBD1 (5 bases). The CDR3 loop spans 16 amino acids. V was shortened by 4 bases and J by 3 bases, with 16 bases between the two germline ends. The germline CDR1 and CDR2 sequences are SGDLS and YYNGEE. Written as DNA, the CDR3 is TGTGCCAGCAGCACCACGCCAGGGACCTCTAATGAAAAACTGTTTTTT. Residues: CASSTTPGTSNEKLFF.

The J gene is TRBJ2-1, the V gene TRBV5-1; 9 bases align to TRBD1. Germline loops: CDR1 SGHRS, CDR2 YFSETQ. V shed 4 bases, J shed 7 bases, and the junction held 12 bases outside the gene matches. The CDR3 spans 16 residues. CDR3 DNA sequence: TGCGCCAGCAGCCCGCAATCCGGGACAGGGTGGAATGAGCAGTTCTTC. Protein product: CASSPQSGTGWNEQFF.

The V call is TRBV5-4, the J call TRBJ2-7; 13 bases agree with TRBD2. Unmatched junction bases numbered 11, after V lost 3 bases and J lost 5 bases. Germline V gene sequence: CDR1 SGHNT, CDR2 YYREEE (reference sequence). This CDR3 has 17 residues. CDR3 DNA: TGTGCCAGCAGCTCCTCTTTACTAGCGGGGGGGCCCCACGAGCAGTACTTC. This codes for CASSSSLLAGGPHEQYF.

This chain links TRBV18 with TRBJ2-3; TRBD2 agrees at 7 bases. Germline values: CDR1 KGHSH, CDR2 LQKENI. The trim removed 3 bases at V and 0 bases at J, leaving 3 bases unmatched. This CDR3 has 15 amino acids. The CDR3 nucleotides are TGTGCCAGCTCACCCACAGCGGGGAGCACAGATACGCAGTATTTT. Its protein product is CASSPTAGSTDTQYF.

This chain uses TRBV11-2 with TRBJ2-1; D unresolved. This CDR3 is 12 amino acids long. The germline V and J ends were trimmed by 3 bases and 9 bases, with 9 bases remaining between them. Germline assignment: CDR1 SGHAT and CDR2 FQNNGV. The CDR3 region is CASSFEGLEQFF. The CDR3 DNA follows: TGTGCCAGCAGCTTCGAAGGGCTTGAGCAGTTCTTC.

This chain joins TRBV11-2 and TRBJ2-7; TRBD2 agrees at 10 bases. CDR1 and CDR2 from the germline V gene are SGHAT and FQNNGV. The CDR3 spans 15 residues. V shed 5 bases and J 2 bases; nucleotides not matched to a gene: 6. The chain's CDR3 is CASSTLAGGPYEQYF. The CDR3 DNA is TGTGCCAGCAGCACCTTAGCGGGGGGACCCTACGAGCAGTACTTC. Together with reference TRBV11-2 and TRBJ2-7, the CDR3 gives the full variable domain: EAGVAQSPRYKIIEKRQSVAFWCNPISGHATLYWYQQILGQGPKLLIQFQNNGVVDDSQLPKDRFSAERLKGVDSTLKIQPAKLEDSAVYLCASSTLAGGPYEQYFGPGTRLTVT.

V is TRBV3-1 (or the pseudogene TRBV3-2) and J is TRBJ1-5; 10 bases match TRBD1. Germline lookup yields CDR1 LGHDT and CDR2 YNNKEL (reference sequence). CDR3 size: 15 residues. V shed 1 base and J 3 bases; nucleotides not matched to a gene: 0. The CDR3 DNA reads TGTGCCAGCAGCCAAGGACAGGGGGCCAATCAGCCCCAGCATTTT. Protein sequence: CASSQGQGANQPQHF.

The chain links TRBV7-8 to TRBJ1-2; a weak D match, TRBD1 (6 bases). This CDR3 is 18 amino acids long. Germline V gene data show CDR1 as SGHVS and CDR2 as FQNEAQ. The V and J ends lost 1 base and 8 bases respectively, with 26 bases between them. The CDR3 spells CASSLEAGASHTRSGYTF. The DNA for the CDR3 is TGTGCCAGCAGCTTAGAGGCGGGGGCGTCCCACACCCGGAGCGGCTACACCTTC.

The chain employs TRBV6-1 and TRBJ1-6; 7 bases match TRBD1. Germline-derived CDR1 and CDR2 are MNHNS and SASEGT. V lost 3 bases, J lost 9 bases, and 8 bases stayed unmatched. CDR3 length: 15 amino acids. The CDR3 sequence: CASSDGQALGSPLHF. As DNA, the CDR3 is TGTGCCAGCAGTGACGGACAGGCCCTGGGTTCACCCCTCCACTTT.